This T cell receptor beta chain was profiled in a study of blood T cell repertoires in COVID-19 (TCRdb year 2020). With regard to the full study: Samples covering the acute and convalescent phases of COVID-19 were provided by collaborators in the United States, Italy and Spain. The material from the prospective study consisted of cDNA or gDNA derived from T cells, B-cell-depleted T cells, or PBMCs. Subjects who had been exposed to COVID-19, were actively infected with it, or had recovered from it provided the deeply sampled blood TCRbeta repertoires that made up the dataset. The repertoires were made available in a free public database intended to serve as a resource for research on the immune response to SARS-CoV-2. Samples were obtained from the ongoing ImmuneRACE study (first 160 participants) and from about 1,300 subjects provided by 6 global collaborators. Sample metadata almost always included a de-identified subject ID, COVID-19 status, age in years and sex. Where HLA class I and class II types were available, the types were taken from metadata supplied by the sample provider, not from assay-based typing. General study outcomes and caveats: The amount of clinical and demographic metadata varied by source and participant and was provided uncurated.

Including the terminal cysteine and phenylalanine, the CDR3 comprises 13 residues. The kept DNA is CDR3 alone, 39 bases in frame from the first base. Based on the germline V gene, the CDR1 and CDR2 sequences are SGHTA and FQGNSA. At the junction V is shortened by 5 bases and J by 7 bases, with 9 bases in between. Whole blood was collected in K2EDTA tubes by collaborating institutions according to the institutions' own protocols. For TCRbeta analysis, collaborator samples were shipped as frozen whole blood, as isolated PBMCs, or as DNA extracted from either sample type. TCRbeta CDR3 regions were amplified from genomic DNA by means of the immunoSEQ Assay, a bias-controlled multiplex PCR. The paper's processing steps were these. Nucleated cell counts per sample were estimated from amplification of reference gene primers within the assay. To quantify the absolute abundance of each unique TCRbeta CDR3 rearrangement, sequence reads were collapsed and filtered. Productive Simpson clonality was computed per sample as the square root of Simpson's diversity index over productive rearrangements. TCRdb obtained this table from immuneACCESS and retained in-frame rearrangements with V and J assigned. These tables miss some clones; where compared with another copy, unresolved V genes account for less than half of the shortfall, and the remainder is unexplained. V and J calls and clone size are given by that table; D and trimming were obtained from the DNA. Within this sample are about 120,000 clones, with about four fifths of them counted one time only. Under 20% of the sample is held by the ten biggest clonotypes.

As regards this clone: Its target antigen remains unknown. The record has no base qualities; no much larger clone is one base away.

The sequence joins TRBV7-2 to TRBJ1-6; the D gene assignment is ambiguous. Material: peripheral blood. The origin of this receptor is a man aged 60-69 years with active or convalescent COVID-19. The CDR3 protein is CASSTARNSPLHF. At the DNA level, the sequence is TGTGCCAGCAGCACGGCTAGGAATTCACCCCTCCACTTT.